The rows below give T cell receptor beta chains drawn from one sample of a study of blood T cell repertoires in COVID-19. Clones were read by immunoSEQ multiplex PCR, and TCRdb kept only the in-frame ones, dropping some. The table records around 150,000 clones, about 88% of them present only once. The specimen sequenced was peripheral blood. The receptors shown here come from a human donor with COVID-19, enrolled during active disease. The donor label of this sample is uncertain. Both conserved end residues are part of each CDR3. The D gene is left open where the match is weak. Size values are once, few and many counts, or a class for expanded clones, and some rows have none.

abundance: -
d_gene: -
v_gene: TRBV10-1
j_gene: TRBJ2-7
CDR3nt: TGCGCCAGCAGCAGGACAGCCTCCTCCGAGCAGTACTTC
CDR3aa: CASSRTASSEQYF

abundance: -
d_gene: -
v_gene: TRBV12-3/TRBV12-4
j_gene: TRBJ2-2
CDR3nt: TGTGCCGGGGGGACGGCGAACACCGGGGAGCTGTTTTTT
CDR3aa: CAGGTANTGELFF

abundance: -
d_gene: TRBD1
v_gene: TRBV6-5
j_gene: TRBJ1-2
CDR3nt: TGTGCCAGCGCCCGGGACAGGGCCCGGTATGGCTACACCTTC
CDR3aa: CASARDRARYGYTF

abundance: -
d_gene: TRBD1
v_gene: TRBV3-1/TRBV3-2
j_gene: TRBJ1-5
CDR3nt: TGTGCCAGCAGCCAGGACAGGGAACCTGGGCAGCCCCAGCATTTT
CDR3aa: CASSQDREPGQPQHF

abundance: -
d_gene: -
v_gene: TRBV6-5
j_gene: TRBJ1-4
CDR3nt: TGTGCCAGCAGTTCCCTGACAGCAACTAATGAAAAACTGTTTTTT
CDR3aa: CASSSLTATNEKLFF

abundance: -
d_gene: -
v_gene: TRBV7-3
j_gene: TRBJ2-3
CDR3nt: TGTGCCAGCAGCTTAGGGTCAGGGGCAGGCACAGATACGCAGTATTTT
CDR3aa: CASSLGSGAGTDTQYF

abundance: -
d_gene: TRBD1
v_gene: TRBV28
j_gene: TRBJ1-2
CDR3nt: TGTGCCAGCAGTTTCCAGGACAGGGATAATCGCTACACCTTC
CDR3aa: CASSFQDRDNRYTF

abundance: -
d_gene: -
v_gene: TRBV27
j_gene: TRBJ2-7
CDR3nt: TGTGCCAGCAGTCTTCGGCTGGGGGGCGAGCAGTACTTC
CDR3aa: CASSLRLGGEQYF

abundance: -
d_gene: TRBD1
v_gene: TRBV3-1/TRBV3-2
j_gene: TRBJ1-5
CDR3nt: TGTGCCAGCAGCCGGGACAGGAATAGCAATCAGCCCCAGCATTTT
CDR3aa: CASSRDRNSNQPQHF

abundance: -
d_gene: TRBD2
v_gene: TRBV18
j_gene: TRBJ2-1
CDR3nt: TGTGCCAGCTCAACTTCCGGGACTAGCGGGAGGGCTAACGATGAGCAGTTCTTC
CDR3aa: CASSTSGTSGRANDEQFF

abundance: once
d_gene: -
v_gene: TRBV6-5
j_gene: TRBJ2-2
CDR3nt: TGTGCCAGCAACCAAGACAGCACCGGGGAGCTGTTTTTT
CDR3aa: CASNQDSTGELFF

abundance: -
d_gene: TRBD1
v_gene: TRBV7-9
j_gene: TRBJ2-1
CDR3nt: TGTGCCAGCAGCGACCGGGTGACAGGGGGTCTATACAATGAGCAGTTCTTC
CDR3aa: CASSDRVTGGLYNEQFF

abundance: once
d_gene: TRBD2
v_gene: TRBV5-1
j_gene: TRBJ2-1
CDR3nt: TGCGCCAGCAGATGGGGACATACTAGCGGCACTGAGCAGTTCTTC
CDR3aa: CASRWGHTSGTEQFF

abundance: few
d_gene: -
v_gene: TRBV12-5
j_gene: TRBJ2-1
CDR3nt: TGTGCTAGTGGTTCCGGCTCGGGGTCCTACAATGAGCAGTTCTTC
CDR3aa: CASGSGSGSYNEQFF

abundance: -
d_gene: -
v_gene: TRBV3-1/TRBV3-2
j_gene: TRBJ1-1
CDR3nt: TGTGCCAGCAGCCTCACAAATCGGGGTGAGGGAACTTTCTTT
CDR3aa: CASSLTNRGEGTFF

abundance: -
d_gene: -
v_gene: TRBV6-2/TRBV6-3
j_gene: TRBJ2-7
CDR3nt: TGTGCCAGCAGTTACTTCGCGGTCGCCGAGCAGTACTTC
CDR3aa: CASSYFAVAEQYF

abundance: -
d_gene: -
v_gene: TRBV6-5
j_gene: TRBJ2-7
CDR3nt: TGTGCCAGCAGTCGACAGGTTTACGACGAGCAGTACTTC
CDR3aa: CASSRQVYDEQYF

abundance: -
d_gene: -
v_gene: TRBV4-1
j_gene: TRBJ2-4
CDR3nt: TGCGCCAGCAGCCAAGTTGGGGCAAAGGGAATGAACATTCAGTACTTC
CDR3aa: CASSQVGAKGMNIQYF

abundance: -
d_gene: -
v_gene: TRBV6-5
j_gene: TRBJ1-5
CDR3nt: TGTGCCAGCAGTTACTCGCATGAGGGAAATCAGCCCCAGCATTTT
CDR3aa: CASSYSHEGNQPQHF

abundance: few
d_gene: -
v_gene: TRBV3-1/TRBV3-2
j_gene: TRBJ2-5
CDR3nt: TGTGCCAGCAGCCAAGACCTCCCCCATACTAGGGAAGAGACCCAGTACTTC
CDR3aa: CASSQDLPHTREETQYF

abundance: -
d_gene: TRBD2
v_gene: TRBV5-1
j_gene: TRBJ2-5
CDR3nt: TGCGCCAGCAGCTTGGTTCCGGGAGGGTTGGAGACCCAGTACTTC
CDR3aa: CASSLVPGGLETQYF

abundance: -
d_gene: -
v_gene: TRBV18
j_gene: TRBJ2-3
CDR3nt: TGTGCCAGCTCACCGTGGGCCAGCACAGATACGCAGTATTTT
CDR3aa: CASSPWASTDTQYF

abundance: -
d_gene: -
v_gene: TRBV7-3
j_gene: TRBJ2-7
CDR3nt: TGTGCCAGCAGCTTAAGAGGGGGAGAGGCCTACGAGCAGTACTTC
CDR3aa: CASSLRGGEAYEQYF

abundance: -
d_gene: -
v_gene: TRBV19
j_gene: TRBJ1-5
CDR3nt: TGTGCCAGTAGTCTCACAGGATTCAATCAGCCCCAGCATTTT
CDR3aa: CASSLTGFNQPQHF

abundance: -
d_gene: -
v_gene: TRBV3-1/TRBV3-2
j_gene: TRBJ1-2
CDR3nt: TGTGCCAGCAGCCACGGACAAGATCAGGGGAACTATGGCTACACCTTC
CDR3aa: CASSHGQDQGNYGYTF

abundance: -
d_gene: -
v_gene: TRBV7-2
j_gene: TRBJ2-2
CDR3nt: TGTGCCAGCAGCTTAGCCCGAGGCGGGGAGCTGTTTTTT
CDR3aa: CASSLARGGELFF

abundance: -
d_gene: TRBD1
v_gene: TRBV2
j_gene: TRBJ1-1
CDR3nt: TGTGCCAGCTTGGACAGGGGAATAGGTGAAGCTTTCTTT
CDR3aa: CASLDRGIGEAFF

abundance: -
d_gene: -
v_gene: TRBV7-2
j_gene: TRBJ1-4
CDR3nt: TGTGCCAGCAGCTTAGTTTCACTCGGGGAAAAACTGTTTTTT
CDR3aa: CASSLVSLGEKLFF

abundance: -
d_gene: TRBD1
v_gene: TRBV7-8
j_gene: TRBJ2-7
CDR3nt: TGTGCCAGCAGCTTGGGCTGGACAGGACCTTACGAGCAGTACTTC
CDR3aa: CASSLGWTGPYEQYF

abundance: -
d_gene: -
v_gene: TRBV2
j_gene: TRBJ2-3
CDR3nt: TGTGCCAGCCAGGACAGAACAGATACGCAGTATTTT
CDR3aa: CASQDRTDTQYF

abundance: -
d_gene: TRBD1
v_gene: TRBV11-2
j_gene: TRBJ2-4
CDR3nt: TGTGCCAGCAGCGCTGGGGGGACAGGGACTACCCTAGCCAAAAACATTCAGTACTTC
CDR3aa: CASSAGGTGTTLAKNIQYF

abundance: -
d_gene: -
v_gene: TRBV11-1
j_gene: TRBJ1-1
CDR3nt: TGTGCCAGCAGCTTAGGGAACAGCTACACTGAAGCTTTCTTT
CDR3aa: CASSLGNSYTEAFF

abundance: -
d_gene: -
v_gene: TRBV19
j_gene: TRBJ1-3
CDR3nt: TGTGCCAGTGCCCAGGAAGACTCTGGAAACACCATATATTTT
CDR3aa: CASAQEDSGNTIYF

abundance: -
d_gene: TRBD1
v_gene: TRBV3-1/TRBV3-2
j_gene: TRBJ2-3
CDR3nt: TGTGCCAGCAGCCAAAGGACAGGGGGCGCGGCAGATACGCAGTATTTT
CDR3aa: CASSQRTGGAADTQYF

abundance: -
d_gene: -
v_gene: TRBV2
j_gene: TRBJ2-5
CDR3nt: TGTGCCAGCAGTGAACAGGGCGCGGAGACCCAGTACTTC
CDR3aa: CASSEQGAETQYF

abundance: -
d_gene: TRBD1
v_gene: TRBV3-1/TRBV3-2
j_gene: TRBJ1-2
CDR3nt: TGTGCCAGCACCGACAGGGGGCTTGACTATGGCTACACCTTC
CDR3aa: CASTDRGLDYGYTF

abundance: -
d_gene: TRBD2
v_gene: TRBV6-5
j_gene: TRBJ2-7
CDR3nt: TGTGCCACCCAGCGGGGAGAGGGCTACGAGCAGTACTTC
CDR3aa: CATQRGEGYEQYF

abundance: -
d_gene: -
v_gene: TRBV30
j_gene: TRBJ2-7
CDR3nt: TGTGCCTGGGGTACCTACGAGCAGTACTTC
CDR3aa: CAWGTYEQYF

abundance: -
d_gene: TRBD1
v_gene: TRBV3-1/TRBV3-2
j_gene: TRBJ1-1
CDR3nt: TGTGCCAGCAGCCCGATGACAGGGTATAACGCTGAAGCTTTCTTT
CDR3aa: CASSPMTGYNAEAFF

abundance: -
d_gene: TRBD1
v_gene: TRBV11-3
j_gene: TRBJ1-4
CDR3nt: TGTGCCAGCAGCTTTGATGGGACAGAAGGTGAAAAACTGTTTTTT
CDR3aa: CASSFDGTEGEKLFF

abundance: -
d_gene: TRBD1
v_gene: TRBV7-2
j_gene: TRBJ2-2
CDR3nt: TGTGCCAGCAGTTGGGACAGGGGGACCGGGGAGCTGTTTTTT
CDR3aa: CASSWDRGTGELFF

abundance: -
d_gene: -
v_gene: TRBV5-6
j_gene: TRBJ1-3
CDR3nt: TGTGCCAGCAGGGATTCCAGGGCCCTCTCTGGAAACACCATATATTTT
CDR3aa: CASRDSRALSGNTIYF

abundance: -
d_gene: -
v_gene: TRBV6-5
j_gene: TRBJ1-5
CDR3nt: TGTGCCAGCAGACTAGGGAATCAGCCCCAGCATTTT
CDR3aa: CASRLGNQPQHF

abundance: -
d_gene: -
v_gene: TRBV5-1
j_gene: TRBJ2-3
CDR3nt: TGCGCCAGCAGCTTCGGGTCTAGCACAGATACGCAGTATTTT
CDR3aa: CASSFGSSTDTQYF

abundance: -
d_gene: TRBD1
v_gene: TRBV6-5
j_gene: TRBJ1-4
CDR3nt: TGTGCCAGCAGTTACTTTGGGACAGTTAATGAAAAACTGTTTTTT
CDR3aa: CASSYFGTVNEKLFF

abundance: -
d_gene: TRBD2
v_gene: TRBV6-5
j_gene: TRBJ2-7
CDR3nt: TGTGCCAGCAGTTTCACTGGGGGCCTAGCGGGAGACGAGCAGTACTTC
CDR3aa: CASSFTGGLAGDEQYF

abundance: -
d_gene: -
v_gene: TRBV5-5
j_gene: TRBJ1-2
CDR3nt: TGTGCCAGCAGCTTGGCGTGGGAGGGAATCTATGGCTACACCTTC
CDR3aa: CASSLAWEGIYGYTF

abundance: -
d_gene: -
v_gene: TRBV7-2
j_gene: TRBJ2-3
CDR3nt: TGTGCCTCCCGGCGGGGGCCTACAGATACGCAGTATTTT
CDR3aa: CASRRGPTDTQYF

abundance: -
d_gene: TRBD2
v_gene: TRBV25-1
j_gene: TRBJ2-2
CDR3nt: TGTGCCAGCAGTGGACCTAGCGGGGCTACCGGGGAGCTGTTTTTT
CDR3aa: CASSGPSGATGELFF

abundance: -
d_gene: -
v_gene: TRBV12-3/TRBV12-4
j_gene: TRBJ1-6
CDR3nt: TGTGCCAGCAGCCTCGAGTCGCGGTCACCCCTCCACTTT
CDR3aa: CASSLESRSPLHF

abundance: -
d_gene: TRBD2
v_gene: TRBV4-2
j_gene: TRBJ2-1
CDR3nt: TGTGCCAGCAGCCAAGCGTCGGGGGGCTACAATGAGCAGTTCTTC
CDR3aa: CASSQASGGYNEQFF

abundance: -
d_gene: -
v_gene: TRBV6-1
j_gene: TRBJ1-1
CDR3nt: TGTGCCAGCAGGGAACCCAGGGCCCTACTGAACAAGGACACTGAAGCTTTCTTT
CDR3aa: CASREPRALLNKDTEAFF

abundance: -
d_gene: -
v_gene: TRBV20-1
j_gene: TRBJ2-7
CDR3nt: TGCAGTGCTAGTGATCAAGCGGAGTTCTACGAGCAGTACTTC
CDR3aa: CSASDQAEFYEQYF

abundance: -
d_gene: -
v_gene: TRBV20-1
j_gene: TRBJ1-2
CDR3nt: TGCAGTGCTAGTCTTCGTCAGGGTAACTATGGCTACACCTTC
CDR3aa: CSASLRQGNYGYTF

abundance: -
d_gene: -
v_gene: TRBV11-2
j_gene: TRBJ2-3
CDR3nt: TGTGCCAGCAGTTCCACAGCGGGCACCGCCCCGCAGTATTTT
CDR3aa: CASSSTAGTAPQYF

abundance: -
d_gene: -
v_gene: TRBV3-1/TRBV3-2
j_gene: TRBJ1-1
CDR3nt: TGTGCCAGCAGCCAAAGAGCGGGCGCGGTCGCTGAAGCTTTCTTT
CDR3aa: CASSQRAGAVAEAFF